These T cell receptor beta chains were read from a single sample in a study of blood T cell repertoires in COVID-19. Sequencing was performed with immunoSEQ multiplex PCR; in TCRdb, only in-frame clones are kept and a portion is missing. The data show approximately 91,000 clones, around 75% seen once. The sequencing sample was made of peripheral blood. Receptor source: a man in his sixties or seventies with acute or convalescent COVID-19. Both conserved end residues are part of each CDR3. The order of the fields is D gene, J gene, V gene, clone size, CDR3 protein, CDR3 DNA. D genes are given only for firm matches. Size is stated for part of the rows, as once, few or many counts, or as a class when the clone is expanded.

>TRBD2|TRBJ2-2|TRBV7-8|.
CASSILAPNTGELFF
TGTGCCAGCAGCATACTAGCGCCGAACACCGGGGAGCTGTTTTTT
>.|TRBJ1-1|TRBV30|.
CAWSYPRVTEAFF
TGTGCCTGGAGCTACCCCCGGGTGACTGAAGCTTTCTTT
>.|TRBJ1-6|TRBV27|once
CASSLYQGHNSPLHF
TGTGCCAGCAGTTTATATCAGGGCCATAATTCACCCCTCCACTTT
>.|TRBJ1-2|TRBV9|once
CASSVTTGAYGYTF
TGTGCCAGCAGCGTCACGACAGGAGCCTATGGCTACACCTTC
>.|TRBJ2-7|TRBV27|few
CASSYSVLRGYEQYF
TGTGCCAGCAGTTATTCCGTATTGAGGGGGTACGAGCAGTACTTC
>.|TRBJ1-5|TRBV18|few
CASSPEQNSNQPQHF
TGTGCCAGCTCACCAGAACAAAATAGCAATCAGCCCCAGCATTTT
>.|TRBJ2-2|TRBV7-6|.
CASSPILANTGELFF
TGTGCCAGCAGCCCTATTCTAGCGAACACCGGGGAGCTGTTTTTT
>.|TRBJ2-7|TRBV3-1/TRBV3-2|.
CASSQNIYEQYF
TGTGCCAGCAGCCAAAACATTTACGAGCAGTACTTC
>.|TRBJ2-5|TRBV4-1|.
CASSQDRRAHQETQYF
TGCGCCAGCAGCCAAGATCGGCGGGCCCACCAAGAGACCCAGTACTTC
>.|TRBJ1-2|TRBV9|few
CASSVVEGRGYTF
TGTGCCAGCAGCGTAGTCGAGGGTCGGGGCTACACCTTC
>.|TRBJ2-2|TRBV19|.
CASNPSFRQGSPNTGELFF
TGTGCCAGTAACCCCTCCTTTCGGCAGGGCTCCCCAAACACCGGGGAGCTGTTTTTT
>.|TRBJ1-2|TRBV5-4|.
CASSFAGNRIGGYTF
TGTGCCAGCAGCTTCGCAGGGAATAGAATCGGTGGCTACACCTTC
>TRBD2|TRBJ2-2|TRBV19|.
CASSIGTSTGELFF
TGTGCCAGTAGTATAGGGACTAGCACCGGGGAGCTGTTTTTT
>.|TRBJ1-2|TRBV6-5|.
CASSQGINYGYTF
TGTGCCAGCAGTCAGGGGATAAACTATGGCTACACCTTC
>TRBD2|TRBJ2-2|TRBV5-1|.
CASSLDRGGNTGELFF
TGCGCCAGCAGCTTGGACCGGGGGGGCAACACCGGGGAGCTGTTTTTT
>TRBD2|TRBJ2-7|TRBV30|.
CAWSAPPERDPYEQYF
TGTGCCTGGAGTGCCCCTCCGGAGCGGGACCCCTACGAGCAGTACTTC
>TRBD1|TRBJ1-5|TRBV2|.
CASSAGQVTNQPQHF
TGTGCCAGCAGCGCGGGACAGGTTACTAATCAGCCCCAGCATTTT
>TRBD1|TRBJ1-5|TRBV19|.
CASSLGTGGIYSNQPQHF
TGTGCCAGTAGTTTAGGGACAGGGGGCATCTATAGCAATCAGCCCCAGCATTTT
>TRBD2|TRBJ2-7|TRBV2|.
CASSSGINEQYF
TGTGCCAGCAGTAGCGGGATTAACGAGCAGTACTTC
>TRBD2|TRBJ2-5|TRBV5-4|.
CASAREGLQETQYF
TGTGCCAGCGCCAGGGAGGGGCTCCAAGAGACCCAGTACTTC
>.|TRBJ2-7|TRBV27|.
CASSLSGFSHYEQYF
TGTGCCAGCAGTTTATCCGGGTTCAGCCACTACGAGCAGTACTTC
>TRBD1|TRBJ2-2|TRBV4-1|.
CASSPGDRNTGELFF
TGCGCCAGCAGCCCCGGGGACAGGAACACCGGGGAGCTGTTTTTT
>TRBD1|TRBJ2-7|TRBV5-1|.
CASSMGQNSYEQYF
TGCGCCAGCAGCATGGGACAGAATTCCTACGAGCAGTACTTC
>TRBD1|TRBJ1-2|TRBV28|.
CASSLTGGIPGYTF
TGTGCCAGCAGTTTGACAGGGGGCATACCTGGCTACACCTTC
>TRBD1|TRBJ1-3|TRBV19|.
CASSGTAGDTIYF
TGTGCCAGTAGCGGGACAGCCGGGGACACCATATATTTT
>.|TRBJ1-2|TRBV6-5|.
CASSTTSNYGYTF
TGTGCCAGCAGCACGACTTCTAACTATGGCTACACCTTC
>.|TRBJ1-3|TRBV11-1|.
CASSFSGPGNTIYF
TGTGCCAGCAGCTTTTCAGGGCCTGGAAACACCATATATTTT
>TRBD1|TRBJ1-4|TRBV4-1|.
CASSRGTGTNEKLFF
TGCGCCAGCAGCCGAGGGACAGGGACTAATGAAAAACTGTTTTTT
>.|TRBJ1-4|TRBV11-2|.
CASSFFSGVGEKLFF
TGTGCCAGCAGCTTTTTTTCGGGAGTAGGGGAAAAACTGTTTTTT
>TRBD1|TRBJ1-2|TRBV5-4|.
CASSFDRAVYGYTF
TGTGCCAGCAGCTTCGACAGGGCCGTCTATGGCTACACCTTC
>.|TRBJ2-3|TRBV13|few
CASSFASAYTQYF
TGTGCCAGCAGTTTCGCTAGCGCCTATACGCAGTATTTT
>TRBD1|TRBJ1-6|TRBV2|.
CASRNDRGDSPLHF
TGTGCCAGCAGGAATGACAGGGGGGATTCACCCCTCCACTTT
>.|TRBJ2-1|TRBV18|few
CASSPARSSYNEQFF
TGTGCCAGCTCACCGGCTCGGAGCTCCTACAATGAGCAGTTCTTC
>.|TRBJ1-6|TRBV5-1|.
CASSLGGESSYNSPLHF
TGCGCCAGCAGCTTGGGGGGCGAGAGCTCCTATAATTCACCCCTCCACTTT
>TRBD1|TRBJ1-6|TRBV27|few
CASSSLTGAFIPLHF
TGTGCCAGCAGTTCGTTGACAGGGGCGTTTATCCCCCTCCACTTT
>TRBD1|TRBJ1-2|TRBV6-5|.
CASSFLGGTGGYGYTF
TGTGCCAGCAGTTTCCTAGGCGGGACAGGGGGCTATGGCTACACCTTC
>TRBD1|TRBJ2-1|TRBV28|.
CATTGGNEQFF
TGTGCCACCACAGGGGGGAATGAGCAGTTCTTC
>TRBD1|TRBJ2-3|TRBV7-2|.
CASSLSGGSRTDTQYF
TGTGCCAGCAGCTTATCAGGGGGCTCGAGAACAGATACGCAGTATTTT
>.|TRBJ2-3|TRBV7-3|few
CASSPVTDTQYF
TGTGCCAGCAGCCCCGTCACAGATACGCAGTATTTT
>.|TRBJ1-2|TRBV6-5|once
CASSYSQGNYGYTF
TGTGCCAGCAGTTACTCGCAGGGGAACTATGGCTACACCTTC
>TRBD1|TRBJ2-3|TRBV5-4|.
CASSFQDRRTDTQYF
TGTGCCAGCAGCTTCCAGGACAGGCGCACAGATACGCAGTATTTT
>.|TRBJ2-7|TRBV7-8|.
CASSLVEYEQYF
TGTGCCAGCAGCTTAGTGGAGTACGAGCAGTACTTC
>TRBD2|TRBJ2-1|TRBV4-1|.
CASSQGVAGVSYNEQFF
TGCGCCAGCAGCCAAGGGGTTGCGGGAGTCTCCTACAATGAGCAGTTCTTC
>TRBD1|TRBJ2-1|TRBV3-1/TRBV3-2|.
CASSGTGGRNEQFF
TGTGCCAGCAGCGGGACAGGGGGCCGCAATGAGCAGTTCTTC
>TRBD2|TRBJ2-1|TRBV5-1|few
CASSIQGLAGGGPISYNEQFF
TGCGCCAGCAGCATACAGGGACTAGCGGGAGGGGGCCCTATCTCCTACAATGAGCAGTTCTTC
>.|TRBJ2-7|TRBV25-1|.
CASSEWQGEQYF
TGTGCCAGCAGTGAATGGCAGGGCGAGCAGTACTTC
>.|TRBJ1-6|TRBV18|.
CASSPTDNDSPLHF
TGTGCCAGCTCACCGACAGATAATGATTCACCCCTCCACTTT
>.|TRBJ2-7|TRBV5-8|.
CASSFFTAYEQYF
TGTGCCAGCAGCTTTTTTACAGCCTACGAGCAGTACTTC
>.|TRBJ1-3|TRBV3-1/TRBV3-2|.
CASSQVRAEAIYF
TGTGCCAGCAGCCAAGTCAGGGCCGAGGCCATATATTTT
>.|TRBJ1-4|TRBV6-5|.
CASSRATNEKLFF
TGTGCCAGCAGTAGAGCAACTAATGAAAAACTGTTTTTT
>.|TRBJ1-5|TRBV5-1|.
CASSLQGGPSNQPQHF
TGCGCCAGCAGCTTACAGGGAGGGCCTAGCAATCAGCCCCAGCATTTT
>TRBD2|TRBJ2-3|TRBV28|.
CASRIAGVQSDTQYF
TGTGCCAGCCGCATAGCGGGAGTTCAATCAGATACGCAGTATTTT
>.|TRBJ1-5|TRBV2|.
CASSPQGLQPQHF
TGTGCCAGCAGTCCCCAGGGATTGCAGCCCCAGCATTTT
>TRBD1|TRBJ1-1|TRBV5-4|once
CASSLPDRGAEAFF
TGTGCCAGCAGCCTCCCCGACAGGGGCGCTGAAGCTTTCTTT